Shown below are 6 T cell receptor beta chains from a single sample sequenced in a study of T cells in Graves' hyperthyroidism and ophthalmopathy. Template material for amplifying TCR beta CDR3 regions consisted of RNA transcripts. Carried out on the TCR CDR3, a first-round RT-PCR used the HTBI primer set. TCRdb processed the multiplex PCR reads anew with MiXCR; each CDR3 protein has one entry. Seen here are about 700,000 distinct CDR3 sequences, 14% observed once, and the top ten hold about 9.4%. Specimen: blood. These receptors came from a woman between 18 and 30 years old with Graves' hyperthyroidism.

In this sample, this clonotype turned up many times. CDR3 in amino acids: CASSEELNTEAFF. The DNA for the CDR3 is TGTGCCAGCAGTGAGGAGTTAAACACTGAAGCTTTCTTT. J is TRBJ1-1 and V is TRBV2; the D is unclear. Trimming took off 3 bases at V and 2 bases at J, with 7 bases between the two ends. Germline-derived CDR1 and CDR2 are SNHLY and FYNNEI. The CDR3 spans 13 residues.

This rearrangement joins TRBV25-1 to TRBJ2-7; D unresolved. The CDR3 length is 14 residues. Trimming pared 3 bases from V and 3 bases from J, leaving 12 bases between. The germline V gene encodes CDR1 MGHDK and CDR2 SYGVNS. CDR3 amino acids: CASSEPHLGYEQYF. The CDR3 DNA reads TGTGCCAGCAGTGAGCCTCATTTGGGCTACGAGCAGTACTTC.

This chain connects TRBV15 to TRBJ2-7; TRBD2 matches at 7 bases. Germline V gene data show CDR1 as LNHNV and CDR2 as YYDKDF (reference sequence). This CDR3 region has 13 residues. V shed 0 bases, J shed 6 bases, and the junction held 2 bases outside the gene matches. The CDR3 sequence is CATSRDGRGEQYF. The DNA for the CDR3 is TGTGCCACCAGCAGAGATGGGAGGGGCGAGCAGTACTTC.

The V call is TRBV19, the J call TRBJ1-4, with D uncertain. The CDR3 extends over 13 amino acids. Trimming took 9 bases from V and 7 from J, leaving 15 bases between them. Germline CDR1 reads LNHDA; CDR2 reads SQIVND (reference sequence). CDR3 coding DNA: TGTGCCAGCCGCCCCCGGGATGGTGAAAAACTGTTTTTT. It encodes CASRPRDGEKLFF.

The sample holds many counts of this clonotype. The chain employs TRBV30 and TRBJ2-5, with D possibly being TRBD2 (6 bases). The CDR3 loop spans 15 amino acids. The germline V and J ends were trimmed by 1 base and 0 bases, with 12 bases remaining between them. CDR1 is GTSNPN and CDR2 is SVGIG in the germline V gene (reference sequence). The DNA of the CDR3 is TGTGCCTGGAGTGCCCCCCGGGGGTACCAAGAGACCCAGTACTTC. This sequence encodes CAWSAPRGYQETQYF.

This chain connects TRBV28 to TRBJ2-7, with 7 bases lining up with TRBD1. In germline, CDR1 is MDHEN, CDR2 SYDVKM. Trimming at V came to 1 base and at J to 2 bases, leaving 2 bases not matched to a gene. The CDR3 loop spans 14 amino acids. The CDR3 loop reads CASSLYRGTYEQYF. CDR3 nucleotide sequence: TGTGCCAGCAGTTTATACAGGGGAACCTACGAGCAGTACTTC.